What follows describes a single TCR beta chain. This clone turned up a few times. Its antigen remains undetermined. No base quality information exists; no much larger clone differs at one position. The data derive from a study of T cell changes during pregnancy in multiple sclerosis (dated by TCRdb to the late 2010s). In the study overall: In women with multiple sclerosis, the researchers looked at how the T cell repertoire shifted as pregnancy progressed.

The library was prepared using the immunoSEQ multiplex PCR assay. TCRdb provides this immuneACCESS table in a form limited to in-frame rearrangements. Some clones are lacking; in checked studies, under half of them reflect an unresolved V gene, and why the rest are absent is not known. This sample gives 75,000 to 95,000 clones in total; 85% to 95% of them show up just once. Under 0.95% of the sample rests with the top ten. CDR3 length: 12 amino acids, cysteine to phenylalanine. The CDR3 DNA has 36 bases and is translated from base 1. CDR1 is given as MGHDK and CDR2 as SYGVNS, both from the germline V gene. V trim: 7 bases; J trim: 6 bases; unmatched bases: 6.

This receptor was taken from a female donor with multiple sclerosis, enrolled in a pregnancy study. The sequence is built from TRBV25-1 and TRBJ2-7, and 7 bases in between align with TRBD1. Sample: peripheral blood, taken before pregnancy. The DNA is TGTGCCAGCACCATGACAGGGACCGAGCAGTACTTC. It encodes CASTMTGTEQYF.